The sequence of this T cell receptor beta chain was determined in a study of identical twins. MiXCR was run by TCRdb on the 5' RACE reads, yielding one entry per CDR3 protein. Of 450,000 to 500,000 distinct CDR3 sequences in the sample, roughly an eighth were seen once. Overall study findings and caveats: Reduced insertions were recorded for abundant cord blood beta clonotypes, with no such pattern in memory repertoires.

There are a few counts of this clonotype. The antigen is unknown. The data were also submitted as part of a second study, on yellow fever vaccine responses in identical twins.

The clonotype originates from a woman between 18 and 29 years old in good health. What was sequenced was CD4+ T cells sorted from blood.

The CDR3 nucleotides read TGTGCCAGCAGCTTGGCGCGGGAGGGAGAAGAGACCCAGTACTTC. Translating it yields CASSLAREGEETQYF. The chain uses TRBV5-6 and TRBJ2-5; 9 bases match TRBD2. The length of the CDR3 is 15 residues. Unmatched junction bases numbered 3, after V lost 0 bases and J lost 3 bases. Per the germline V gene, CDR1 is SGHDT and CDR2 is YYEEEE.